This TCR beta chain is drawn from a study of blood T cell repertoires in COVID-19. Profiling relied on immunoSEQ multiplex PCR, and the TCRdb table lists in-frame clones only, not all of them. Altogether around 430,000 clones are present, approximately 90% being singletons, with the ten largest covering roughly 12%. Trimming left V 4 bases short and J 14 bases short, with 15 bases between. The CDR3 runs to 11 residues. Germline V lookup: CDR1 SGHRS, CDR2 YFSETQ. The sequence derives from a woman between 45 and 65 years old with COVID-19, enrolled during active disease. The sequenced sample consisted of peripheral blood. V gene TRBV5-1 combines with J gene TRBJ1-2, with D maybe TRBD1 (5 bases). CDR3 DNA sequence: TGCGCCAGCAGCCCCTGGGGGGTGAGTACCTTC. It codes for CASSPWGVSTF.